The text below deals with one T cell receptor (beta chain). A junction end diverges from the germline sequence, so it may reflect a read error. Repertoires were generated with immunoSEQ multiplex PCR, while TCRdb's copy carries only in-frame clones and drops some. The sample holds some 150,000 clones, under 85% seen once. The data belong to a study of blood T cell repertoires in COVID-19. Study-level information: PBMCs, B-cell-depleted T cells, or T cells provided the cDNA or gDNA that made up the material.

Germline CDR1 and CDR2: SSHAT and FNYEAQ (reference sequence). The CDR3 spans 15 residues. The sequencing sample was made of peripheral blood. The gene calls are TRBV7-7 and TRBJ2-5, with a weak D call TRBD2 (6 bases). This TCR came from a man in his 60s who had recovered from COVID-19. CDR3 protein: CASSRRASGQETQYF. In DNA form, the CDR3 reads TGTGCTAGCAGCCGGAGGGCGAGCGGACAAGAGACCCAGTACTTC.